The entry below describes one TCR beta chain. Its antigen is undetermined. The length of the CDR3 is 15 residues. V lost 3 bases to trimming and J lost 6 bases, with 15 bases between them. The library gave individual cDNA molecules unique molecular identifiers. Via MiXCR, TCRdb re-called the RACE reads, giving one row per CDR3 protein. This table holds some 70,000 distinct CDR3 sequences, about 32% found once. The data stem from a study of human T cells and chemical hapten exposure. Study in general: Patch tests put 0.01% DPC on the upper back, and the results were checked at 6 days. Cases of alopecia areata, totalis or universalis occurred in a predominantly female patient group.

Findings and limits, study-wide: Counts of TCRs above 1 in 1000 frequency stayed unchanged with DPC sensitization.

Noted time point: patch test 1, 2 weeks after DPC sensitization. As to treatment: therapeutic diphenylcyclopropenone sensitization with weekly scalp DPC. This TCR was sampled from a man aged 40-55 years with alopecia areata. Some clones in this sample may be carry-over from other donors' samples. The sample in question was whole blood, obtained in connection with sensitization to the hapten diphenylcyclopropenone (DPC). The V call is TRBV12-3 or TRBV12-4, the J call TRBJ2-1, with D unclear. The CDR3 region is CASSFKVGPINEQFF. CDR3 coding DNA: TGTGCCAGCAGTTTTAAAGTCGGACCGATCAATGAGCAGTTCTTC.